The clone carrying this T cell receptor (beta chain) has just a few counts. Its ends do not fully match the called genes, so a read error is possible. The CDR3 is 17 residues long. Germline V gene lookup returns CDR1 SGHRS and CDR2 YFSETQ. This record belongs to a study of patients and donors after allogeneic stem cell transplantation. TCRdb used MiXCR to reprocess the RT-PCR reads, holding one entry per CDR3 protein. This sample has fewer than 75,000 distinct CDR3 sequences, with approximately 26% found just once. The chain uses TRBV5-1 and TRBJ1-1; the match to TRBD1 covers 11 bases. The sequence was collected from a human donor who was either an allogeneic HSCT recipient or a stem cell or donor lymphocyte infusion donor (not recorded which). It is not recorded whose cells these are; they may come from a transplant donor. Sequencing used blood, either unsorted or a sorted T cell fraction (not recorded which). The CDR3 DNA reads TGCGCCAGCAGCTTCTTCCCGGGACAGGGGGAGAACGCTGAAGCTTTCTTT. This translates into CASSFFPGQGENAEAFF.